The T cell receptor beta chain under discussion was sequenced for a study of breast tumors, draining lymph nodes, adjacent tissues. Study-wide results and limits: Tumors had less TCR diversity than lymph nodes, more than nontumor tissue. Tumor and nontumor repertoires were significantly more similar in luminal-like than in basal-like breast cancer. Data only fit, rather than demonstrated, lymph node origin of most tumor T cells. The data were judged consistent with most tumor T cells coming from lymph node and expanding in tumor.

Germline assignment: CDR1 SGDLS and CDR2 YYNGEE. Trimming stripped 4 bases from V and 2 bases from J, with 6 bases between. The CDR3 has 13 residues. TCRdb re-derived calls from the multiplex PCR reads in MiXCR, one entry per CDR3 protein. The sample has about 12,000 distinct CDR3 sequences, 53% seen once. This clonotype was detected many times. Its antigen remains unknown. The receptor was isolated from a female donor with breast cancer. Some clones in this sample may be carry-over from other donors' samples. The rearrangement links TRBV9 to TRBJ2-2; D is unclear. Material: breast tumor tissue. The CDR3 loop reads CASSPSNTGELFF. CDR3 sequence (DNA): TGTGCCAGCAGCCCGAGTAACACCGGGGAGCTGTTTTTT.